What follows are 21 T cell receptor beta chains derived from one specimen sequenced in a study of blood T cell repertoires in COVID-19. Profiled with immunoSEQ multiplex PCR; TCRdb holds only in-frame clones, not every one. Among around 150,000 clones listed, around four fifths were seen once. Sequencing was performed on PBMCs or T cells enriched from blood (not recorded which). The receptor source for this set is a woman aged 40-49 years who had recovered from COVID-19.

In this sample, this clone turned up once. This CDR3 reads CASRIPGGALLKGQPQHF. The CDR3 nucleotides are TGTGCCAGTAGGATTCCCGGAGGCGCCCTTCTTAAGGGTCAGCCCCAGCATTTT. This chain connects TRBV19 to TRBJ1-5; D not resolved. Trimming cost V 6 bases and J 6 bases, with 27 bases left between them. The CDR3 extends over 18 amino acids. Germline values: CDR1 LNHDA, CDR2 SQIVND (reference sequence).

This rearrangement joins TRBV5-4 to TRBJ1-4, with TRBD1 identical over 7 bases. V was pared by 4 bases and J by 4 bases, with 7 bases of the junction left unmatched. Looked up from germline, CDR1 is SGHNT and CDR2 is YYREEE (reference sequence). The CDR3 consists of 15 residues. The CDR3 bases are TGTGCCAGCAGCGGCAGGGGGGTCGATAATGAAAAACTGTTTTTT. Translation: CASSGRGVDNEKLFF.

This clone came up once. The chain links TRBV4-1 to TRBJ2-1, with D maybe TRBD2 (5 bases). Per germline, CDR1 MGHRA and CDR2 YSYEKL. Trimming shortened V by 1 base and J by 10 bases, and 23 bases separated the two germline ends. The CDR3 covers 17 residues. The DNA for the CDR3 is TGCGCCAGCAGCCAAGGGTTCCGAGCGGCGGATAAGAAGGAGCAGTTCTTC. Encoded protein: CASSQGFRAADKKEQFF.

This sequence joins TRBV2 and TRBJ1-1; 10 nucleotides line up with TRBD1. J gave up 2 bases and V 4 bases, and 7 bases lay outside the gene matches. The CDR3 is 16 amino acids. Germline values: CDR1 SNHLY, CDR2 FYNNEI. CDR3 region: CASSGQGADLNTEAFF. In nucleotides, the CDR3 is TGTGCCAGCAGTGGACAGGGGGCGGATCTAAACACTGAAGCTTTCTTT.

The V call is TRBV3-1 (or the pseudogene TRBV3-2), the J call TRBJ2-5; unclear D gene. The CDR3 is 12 residues long. Trimming pared 4 bases from V and 1 base from J, leaving 4 bases between. Germline CDR1 LGHDT, CDR2 YNNKEL (reference sequence). CDR3 sequence (DNA): TGTGCCAGCAGCCCACTCCAAGAGACCCAGTACTTC. This sequence encodes CASSPLQETQYF.

This sequence joins TRBV4-1 and TRBJ2-7; D unclear. CDR1 MGHRA and CDR2 YSYEKL come from the germline V gene. The CDR3 runs to 14 residues. V was trimmed by 1 base and J by 2 bases, leaving 9 bases between them. The chain's CDR3 is CASSQVTETYEQYF. The CDR3 nucleotides read TGCGCCAGCAGCCAAGTAACAGAGACCTACGAGCAGTACTTC.

The chain links TRBV7-8 to TRBJ1-1; the D gene is possibly TRBD1 (5 bases). The CDR3 contains 18 residues. The germline V gene has CDR1 SGHVS and CDR2 FQNEAQ. The germline V and J ends were trimmed by 1 base and 7 bases, with 25 bases remaining between them. Here the CDR3 DNA reads TGTGCCAGCAGCTTAGGGTCAGGGCGCGCGGTATTGAGAGGTGAAGCTTTCTTT. It translates to CASSLGSGRAVLRGEAFF.

V is TRBV28 and J is TRBJ1-2; no reliable D call. Germline lookup yields CDR1 MDHEN and CDR2 SYDVKM. CDR3 size: 12 residues. Trimming shortened V by 5 bases and J by 4 bases, and 8 bases separated the two germline ends. The CDR3 sequence is CASSPRSYGYTF. Here the CDR3 DNA reads TGTGCCAGCAGTCCTCGTAGCTATGGCTACACCTTC.

This chain connects TRBV6-5 to TRBJ2-7; 7 nucleotides align to TRBD1. The germline V gene encodes CDR1 MNHEY and CDR2 SVGAGI. This CDR3 has 14 amino acids. J gave up 2 bases and V 6 bases, and 7 bases lay outside the gene matches. CDR3: CASRGTATTYEQYF. The CDR3 region has the DNA TGTGCCAGCAGGGGGACAGCTACTACCTACGAGCAGTACTTC.

V and J are TRBV29-1 and TRBJ1-3; the match to TRBD1 covers 7 bases. Germline lookup yields CDR1 SQVTM and CDR2 ANQGSEA. The CDR3 is made up of 13 amino acids. The junction had 4 bases not matched to a gene; V was cut back by 5 bases and J by 3 bases. The CDR3 reads CSVRAGGGNTIYF. In nucleotides, the CDR3 is TGCAGCGTTCGGGCAGGGGGTGGAAACACCATATATTTT. The full variable domain, its missing parts supplied by reference TRBV29-1 and TRBJ1-3, is SAVISQKPSRDICQRGTSLTIQCQVDSQVTMMFWYRQQPGQSLTLIATANQGSEATYESGFVIDKFPISRPNLTFSTLTVSNMSPEDSSIYLCSVRAGGGNTIYFGEGSWLTVV.

The rearrangement joins TRBV18 to TRBJ2-3; 7 nucleotides line up with TRBD2. There are 15 residues in the CDR3. Germline CDR1 reads KGHSH; CDR2 reads LQKENI. The V and J ends lost 6 bases and 1 base, in that order; junction bases with no gene match: 7. CDR3 nucleotides: TGTGCCAGCTCCGGGACTACCCCCCGCACAGATACGCAGTATTTT. It codes for CASSGTTPRTDTQYF.

This clone was counted only a few times. The sample holds other DNA sequences that translate to the same CDR3. This chain joins TRBV5-1 and TRBJ2-3, with 8 bases identical to TRBD1. J was trimmed by 0 bases and V by 3 bases; bases with no gene match: 0. The CDR3 runs 14 residues. The germline V gene encodes CDR1 SGHRS and CDR2 YFSETQ. The CDR3 bases are TGCGCCAGCAGCTGGACAGGGAGCACAGATACGCAGTATTTT. Its translation is CASSWTGSTDTQYF.

The chain employs TRBV18 and TRBJ2-7, with D perhaps matching TRBD2 (5 bases). The CDR3 is made up of 15 amino acids. Germline V gene sequence: CDR1 KGHSH, CDR2 LQKENI. Deletions cut 8 bases from V and 0 bases from J, with 17 bases between. The CDR3 sequence: CASADGERLSYEQYF. In DNA form, the CDR3 reads TGTGCCAGCGCGGACGGGGAAAGGCTCTCCTACGAGCAGTACTTC.

Of note for this clone: Compared with germline, one end of the junction differs, possibly owing to a read error. This CDR3 is CASSQAGGRYEQYF. The DNA for the CDR3 is TGTGCCAGCAGTCAAGCGGGAGGGCGGTACGAGCAGTACTTC. This chain links TRBV6-1 with TRBJ2-7; 10 bases match TRBD2. The germline gives CDR1 MNHNS, CDR2 SASEGT. CDR3 size: 14 residues.

J is TRBJ2-1 and V is TRBV2; 10 bases align to TRBD2. Germline CDR1 is SNHLY and CDR2 is FYNNEI. V lost 6 bases, J lost 7 bases, and 9 bases stayed unmatched. The CDR3 totals 15 residues. The CDR3 loop is CASRQFSGGFNEQFF. CDR3 bases: TGTGCCAGCAGGCAATTTAGCGGGGGGTTTAATGAGCAGTTCTTC.

The V call is TRBV4-1, the J call TRBJ2-3; 7 bases match TRBD2. The CDR3 totals 21 residues. CDR1 and CDR2 (germline): MGHRA, YSYEKL. The ends lost 0 bases at V and 4 bases at J; junction bases unmatched: 22. DNA of the CDR3: TGCGCCAGCAGCCAAGAGGTCGGGATTGCGGGAGAGGCCCACTTCCCAGATACGCAGTATTTT. Protein product: CASSQEVGIAGEAHFPDTQYF.

This chain uses TRBV10-3 with TRBJ1-2; a weak D match, TRBD1 (6 bases). Germline CDR1 is ENHRY and CDR2 is SYGVKD. V was cut by 3 bases and J by 3 bases, with 11 bases left in between. CDR3 length: 14 amino acids. The CDR3 DNA reads as TGTGCCATCAGTGATGCTTCAGGGGACTATGGCTACACCTTC. As protein: CAISDASGDYGYTF.

This clone was observed a few times. The sample contains more than one DNA sequence encoding this CDR3. The chain combines TRBV7-3 with TRBJ1-1; 9 bases line up with TRBD1. Germline V gene data show CDR1 as SGHTA and CDR2 as FQGTGA. The CDR3 totals 13 residues. J lost 5 bases, V lost 2 bases, and 0 bases had no gene match. CDR3: CASSLGTGTEAFF. The CDR3 DNA follows: TGTGCCAGCAGCTTAGGGACAGGGACTGAAGCTTTCTTT.

The gene calls are TRBV19 and TRBJ2-7, with 9 bases that match TRBD1. This CDR3 is built from 14 residues. Germline V gene sequence: CDR1 LNHDA, CDR2 SQIVND (reference sequence). The J segment lost 2 bases and the V segment lost 7 bases, leaving 6 bases of the junction unmatched. For the CDR3, the DNA is TGTGCCAGTACGCACGGGACAGGGCCCTACGAGCAGTACTTC. Its translation is CASTHGTGPYEQYF.

This sequence joins TRBV27 and TRBJ2-7, with 8 bases identical to TRBD1. Trimming at V came to 5 bases and at J to 3 bases, leaving 12 bases not matched to a gene. This CDR3 comprises 16 residues. Germline CDR1 reads MNHEY; CDR2 reads SMNVEV (reference sequence). CDR3 coding DNA: TGTGCCAGCAGTACCCCCGAGACAGGGGCCCTCTACGAGCAGTACTTC. This translates into CASSTPETGALYEQYF.

This clone has just one count. The rearrangement joins TRBV9 to TRBJ2-1; D might be TRBD1 (6 bases). Germline loops: CDR1 SGDLS, CDR2 YYNGEE. V was pared by 7 bases and J by 7 bases, with 18 bases between. CDR3 length: 14 residues. In DNA, the CDR3 is TGTGCCAGCGCCCCCGTCTTAGGGACAAATGAGCAGTTCTTC. Its translation: CASAPVLGTNEQFF.